One sample yielded the 14 T cell receptor beta chains listed below, sequenced in a study of T cells after yellow fever vaccination. TCRdb reanalysed the 5' RACE reads using MiXCR and keeps one entry per CDR3 protein. The profile shows under 200,000 distinct CDR3 sequences, approximately 9.9% of them singletons. This sample comprised CD8+ T cells sorted from PBMCs, obtained 15 days after the yellow fever booster vaccination. The receptors stem from a man younger than 35 who received the YFV17D yellow fever vaccine.

This clonotype showed up just a few times. V and J are TRBV14 and TRBJ2-1; no definite D call. The V gene's germline CDR1 is SGHDN and CDR2 FVKESK. Trimming cost V 1 base and J 0 bases, with 10 bases left between them. CDR3 length: 16 amino acids. CDR3 sequence reads: CASSQGGDPSYNEQFF. The CDR3 DNA is TGTGCCAGCAGCCAAGGAGGTGACCCCTCCTACAATGAGCAGTTCTTC.

This clonotype was found many times. The chain links TRBV9 to TRBJ2-1; perhaps TRBD1 as D (7 bases). Germline CDR1 SGDLS, CDR2 YYNGEE. Trimming removed 4 bases at V and 10 bases at J, with 18 bases between. The CDR3 is 14 residues long. The CDR3 here is CASSLDREDDEQFF. The DNA of the CDR3 is TGTGCCAGCAGCCTCGACAGGGAGGATGACGAGCAGTTCTTC.

This clonotype was detected a few times. The CDR3 here is CASSQDVRDEQYV. The CDR3 DNA sequence: TGCGCCAGCAGCCAAGATGTAAGGGACGAGCAGTACGTC. This rearrangement joins TRBV4-1 to TRBJ2-7; D gene unclear. With 0 bases removed from V and 5 bases from J, the gap between germline ends came to 8 bases. The CDR3 loop spans 13 amino acids. Looked up from germline, CDR1 is MGHRA and CDR2 is YSYEKL.

This sequence joins TRBV7-2 and TRBJ1-5; 9 bases line up with TRBD1. V trimming: 5 bases; J trimming: 0 bases; junction bases outside the gene matches: 17. This CDR3 is built from 20 residues. Germline values: CDR1 SGHTA, CDR2 FQGNSA. The CDR3 sequence: CASSQLSGTGPFYSNQPQHF. In DNA, the CDR3 is TGTGCCAGCAGCCAGTTATCCGGGACAGGGCCTTTCTATAGCAATCAGCCCCAGCATTTT.

This clonotype turned up a few times. V is TRBV5-1 and J is TRBJ1-2, with D maybe TRBD1 (5 bases). The CDR3 totals 14 residues. V lost 5 bases to trimming and J lost 8 bases, with 19 bases between them. From germline, CDR1 is SGHRS and CDR2 YFSETQ. CDR3: CASSQGPPARGYTF. The CDR3 DNA reads TGCGCCAGCAGTCAGGGACCCCCTGCTAGGGGCTACACCTTC.

This clonotype was seen ten or more times. The chain carries TRBV19 and TRBJ2-1; no reliable D call. The CDR3 totals 11 residues. CDR1 is LNHDA and CDR2 is SQIVND in the germline V gene (reference sequence). Trimming left V 5 bases short and J 8 bases short, with 7 bases between. The CDR3 bases are TGTGCCAGTAGTTTAGGGTATGAGCAGTTCTTC. It codes for CASSLGYEQFF. The variable domain in full, completed from reference TRBV19 and TRBJ2-1, reads DGGITQSPKYLFRKEGQNVTLSCEQNLNHDAMYWYRQDPGQGLRLIYYSQIVNDFQKGDIAEGYSVSREKKESFPLTVTSAQKNPTAFYLCASSLGYEQFFGPGTRLTVL.

The table lists this clonotype with many counts. The rearrangement joins TRBV7-8 to TRBJ2-1; D remains ambiguous. V was shortened by 3 bases and J by 8 bases, with 17 bases between the two germline ends. The germline V gene encodes CDR1 SGHVS and CDR2 FQNEAQ. CDR3 length: 15 residues. CDR3 region: CASSFSNGVRDEQFF. CDR3 DNA sequence: TGTGCCAGCAGCTTCTCAAATGGGGTTCGCGATGAGCAGTTCTTC.

This chain joins TRBV20-1 and TRBJ2-1, with no clear D. The CDR3 runs to 13 residues. V lost 3 bases, J lost 5 bases, and 11 bases lay in between. The germline V gene encodes CDR1 DFQATT and CDR2 SNEGSKA (reference sequence). The CDR3 region has the DNA TGCAGTGCTAGGGTTCTCCGAGACAATGAGCAGTTCTTC. This sequence encodes CSARVLRDNEQFF.

The chain links TRBV9 to TRBJ2-7; 15 nucleotides agree with TRBD2. The CDR3 is made up of 17 amino acids. Trimming at V came to 3 bases and at J to 2 bases, leaving 6 bases not matched to a gene. Germline V CDR1 and CDR2: SGDLS, YYNGEE. CDR3 DNA sequence: TGTGCCAGCAGCGCGGGACTAGCGGGGGGAAGCGCCTACGAGCAGTACGTC. It encodes CASSAGLAGGSAYEQYV.

V and J are TRBV4-2 and TRBJ2-3; D possibly corresponds to TRBD2 (6 bases). The CDR3 totals 16 residues. Germline V CDR1 and CDR2: LGHNA, YNFKEQ. The germline V and J ends were trimmed by 3 bases and 2 bases, with 15 bases remaining between them. CDR3 protein: CASSHRDGDFTDTQYF. CDR3 coding DNA: TGTGCCAGCAGCCACCGGGACGGGGACTTCACAGATACGCAGTATTTT.

This clonotype was observed at least ten times. The rearrangement uses TRBV29-1 and TRBJ2-1; a possible D gene is TRBD2 (7 bases). V shed 5 bases and J shed 7 bases, with 15 bases lying between them. From germline, CDR1 is SQVTM and CDR2 ANQGSEA. The CDR3 has 13 amino acids. CDR3 coding DNA: TGCAGCGTTTGGGGGGGCCACGGGAATGAGCAGTTCTTC. Translated, it gives CSVWGGHGNEQFF.

The chain employs TRBV27 and TRBJ2-1, with D possibly being TRBD2 (6 bases). This CDR3 region has 17 residues. With 5 bases removed from V and 4 bases from J, the gap between germline ends came to 21 bases. CDR1 and CDR2 (germline): MNHEY, SMNVEV (reference sequence). The CDR3 region has the DNA TGTGCCAGCAGTCCACCCCCCGGGAGACTAGATTACAATGAGCAGTTCTTC. Its translation: CASSPPPGRLDYNEQFF.

This clonotype was picked up a small number of times. The rearrangement joins TRBV4-2 to TRBJ1-4; the D is unclear. V gave up 0 bases and J gave up 0 bases, with 5 bases separating them. The CDR3 is made up of 15 amino acids. CDR1 and CDR2 (germline): LGHNA, YNFKEQ. CDR3 sequence: CASSQESATNEKLFF. CDR3 sequence (DNA): TGTGCCAGCAGCCAAGAAAGTGCAACTAATGAAAAACTGTTTTTT.

The genes are TRBV7-2 and TRBJ2-5, with a possible D match to TRBD2 (7 bases). This CDR3 is built from 14 residues. CDR1 and CDR2 (germline): SGHTA, FQGNSA. V was shortened by 4 bases and J by 5 bases, with 14 bases between the two germline ends. DNA of the CDR3: TGTGCCAGCAGCTATTGGGGGGGCGATGAGACCCAGTACTTC. As protein: CASSYWGGDETQYF.